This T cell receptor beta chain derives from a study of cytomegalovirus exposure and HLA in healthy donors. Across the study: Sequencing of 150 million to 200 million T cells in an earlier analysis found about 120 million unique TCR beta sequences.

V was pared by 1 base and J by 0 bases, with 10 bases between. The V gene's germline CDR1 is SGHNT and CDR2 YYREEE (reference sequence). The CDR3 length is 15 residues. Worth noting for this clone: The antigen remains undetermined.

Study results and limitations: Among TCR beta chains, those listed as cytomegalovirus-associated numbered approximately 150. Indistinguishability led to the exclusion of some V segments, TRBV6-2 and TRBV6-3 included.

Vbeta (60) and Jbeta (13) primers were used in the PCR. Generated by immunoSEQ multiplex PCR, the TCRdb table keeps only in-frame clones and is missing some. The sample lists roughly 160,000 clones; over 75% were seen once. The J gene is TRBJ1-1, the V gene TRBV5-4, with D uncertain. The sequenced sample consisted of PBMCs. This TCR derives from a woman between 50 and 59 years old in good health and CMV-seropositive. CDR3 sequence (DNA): TGTGCCAGCAGCTTGCGGGGAGGCTTGAACACTGAAGCTTTCTTT. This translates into CASSLRGGLNTEAFF.